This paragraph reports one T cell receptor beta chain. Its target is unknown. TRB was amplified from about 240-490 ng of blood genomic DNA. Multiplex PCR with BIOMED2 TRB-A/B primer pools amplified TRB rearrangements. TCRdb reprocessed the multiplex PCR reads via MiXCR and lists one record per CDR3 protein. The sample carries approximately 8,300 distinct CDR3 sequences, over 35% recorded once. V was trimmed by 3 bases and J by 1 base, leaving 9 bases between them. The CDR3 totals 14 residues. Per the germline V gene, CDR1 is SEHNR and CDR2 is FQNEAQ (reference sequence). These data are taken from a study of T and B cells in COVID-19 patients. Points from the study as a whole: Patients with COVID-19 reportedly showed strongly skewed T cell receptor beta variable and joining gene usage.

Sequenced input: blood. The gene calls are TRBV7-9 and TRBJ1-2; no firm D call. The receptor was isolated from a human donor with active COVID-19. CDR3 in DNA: TGTGCCAGCAGCTTTGGTGTAGGTAACTATGGCTACACCTTC. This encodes CASSFGVGNYGYTF. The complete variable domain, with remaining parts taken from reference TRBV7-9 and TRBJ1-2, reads DTGVSQNPRHKITKRGQNVTFRCDPISEHNRLYWYRQTLGQGPEFLTYFQNEAQLEKSRLLSDRFSAERPKGSFSTLEIQRTEQGDSAMYLCASSFGVGNYGYTFGSGTRLTVV.